Reported below is one T cell receptor (beta chain). The antigen is unknown. Trimming took off 2 bases at V and 6 bases at J, with 11 bases between the two ends. The CDR3 has 13 residues. Germline V lookup: CDR1 SGHNT, CDR2 YYREEE (reference sequence). These data originate in a study of cytomegalovirus exposure and HLA in healthy donors. About the research overall: Prior work identified 120 million or so unique TCR beta sequences in 150 million to 200 million T cells. Study-level findings and limits: Across donors, most TCRs were seen rarely, yet some public ones were widespread.

The PCR used 60 Vbeta and 13 Jbeta primers. Profiling relied on immunoSEQ multiplex PCR, and the TCRdb table lists in-frame clones only, not all of them. This table has roughly 90,000 clones, about 87% appearing once. This rearrangement joins TRBV5-4 to TRBJ1-2, with D maybe TRBD1 (5 bases). Sequencing was performed on PBMCs. The TCR was taken from a man between 18 and 35 years old in good health and CMV-seronegative. CDR3 sequence reads: CASSLSQGNGYTF. The CDR3 coding sequence is TGTGCCAGCAGCTTAAGTCAGGGAAATGGCTACACCTTC.